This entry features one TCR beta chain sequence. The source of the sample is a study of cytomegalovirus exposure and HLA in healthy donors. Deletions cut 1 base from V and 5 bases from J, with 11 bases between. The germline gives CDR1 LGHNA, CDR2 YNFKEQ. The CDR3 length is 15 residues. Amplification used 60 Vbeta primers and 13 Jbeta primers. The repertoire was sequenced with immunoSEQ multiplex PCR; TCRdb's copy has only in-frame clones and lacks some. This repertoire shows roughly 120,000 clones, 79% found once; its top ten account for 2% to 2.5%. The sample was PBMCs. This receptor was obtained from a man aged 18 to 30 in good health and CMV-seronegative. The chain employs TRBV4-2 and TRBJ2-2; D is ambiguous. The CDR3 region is CASSQAKSLTGELFF. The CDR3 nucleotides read TGTGCCAGCAGCCAAGCTAAAAGTTTAACCGGGGAGCTGTTTTTT.